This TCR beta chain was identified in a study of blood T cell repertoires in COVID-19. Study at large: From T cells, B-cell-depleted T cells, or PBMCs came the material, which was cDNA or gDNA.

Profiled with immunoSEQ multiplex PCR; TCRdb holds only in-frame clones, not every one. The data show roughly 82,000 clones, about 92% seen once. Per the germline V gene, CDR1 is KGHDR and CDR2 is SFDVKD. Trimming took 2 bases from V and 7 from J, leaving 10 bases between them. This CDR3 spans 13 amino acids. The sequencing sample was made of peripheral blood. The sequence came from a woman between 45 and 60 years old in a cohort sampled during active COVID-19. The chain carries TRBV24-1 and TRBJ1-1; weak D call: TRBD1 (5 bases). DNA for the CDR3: TGTGCCACCAGTGATTCTACCAGGGTTGAAGCTTTCTTT. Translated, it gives CATSDSTRVEAFF.